The TCR beta chain under discussion was sequenced for a study of CD8 T cells in Susac syndrome (dated by TCRdb to between 2018 and 2020). At the level of the whole study: Repertoire sequencing was used to test whether CD8+ T cell activation and differentiation in Susac syndrome was antigen driven. The paper as a whole reports these results and caveats: The number of individuals in the TCR sequencing and HLA analysis was recognized as being relatively small.

Peripheral blood CD8+ and CD4+ T cells from healthy donors, Susac syndrome patients and multiple sclerosis patients were profiled by high-throughput TCR beta sequencing. Healthy donors were age- and sex-matched controls. Bulk CD8+ and CD4+ T cells were purified by magnetic negative isolation, while CD8+ TEMRA cells were enriched using FACS. Blood was drawn into EDTA tubes, processed within 24 hours, and PBMCs were isolated by density gradient centrifugation. PBMCs intended for TCR sequencing were cryopreserved in liquid nitrogen and were subsequently thawed in a 37 degrees C water bath. The sorted or isolated CD4+, CD8+ and CD8+ TEMRA cells had a purity of 90% or higher. V has 8 bases trimmed and J has 5 bases trimmed; junction bases matching no gene number 2. Its CDR3 holds 12 amino acids, cysteine through phenylalanine. Only the CDR3 region is kept as DNA, spanning 36 bases read in frame from base 1. According to the germline V gene, CDR1 reads MNHEY and CDR2 reads SVGAGI.

RNA was extracted with the RNeasy kit and roughly 0.5 to 1 ug was reverse transcribed using random hexamers. The immunoSEQ multiplex PCR assay, which covers 54 Vbeta and 13 Jbeta segments, was used to amplify TCR beta CDR3 regions. To correct PCR amplification bias, a synthetic template baseline was used for both primer optimization and computational correction. The authors processed their data as follows. Reads were annotated to V, D and J genes according to IMGT and were analyzed with immunoSEQ Analyzer, with only productive sequences retained. To calculate clonality, Shannon entropy was normalized by log2 of the number of productive unique sequences and then subtracted from one. Public and private clones were assessed among the 100 most prevalent clones of each patient and control. A clone was defined as Susac-specific if it was absent from the healthy and MS cohorts, from some 1,100 published viral clones and from other ImmuneACCESS disease sequences. The public reads were reanalyzed by TCRdb: fastp trimming at Q25, MiXCR alignment, in-frame beta chains only. Records with the same CDR3 protein are collapsed into one entry carrying the most frequent genes and DNA. It is TCRdb's table, rather than the study itself, that gives the V and J calls and clone size. This sample has about 110,000 distinct CDR3 sequences in its table, and about 96% of those were observed once. 0.09% to 0.1% of the sample is in the top ten clones.

About this clonotype: Its antigen specificity is not known. Nothing much larger sits one base from this clone, and base qualities are not available.

The sequenced material came from CD4+ T cells from PBMCs. The chain employs TRBV6-5 and TRBJ2-1, with 8 bases aligning to TRBD2. This clonotype was obtained from a human donor in good health. The CDR3 protein is CASRREDNEQFF. Here is the DNA: TGTGCCAGCCGGCGGGAGGACAATGAGCAGTTCTTC.